The entry below describes one T cell receptor beta chain. The data originate from a study of shared clonotypes between healthy human individuals. Sequencing used immunoSEQ multiplex PCR; TCRdb keeps in-frame clones, though not all of them. Among millions of clones, 90% to 95% were seen once, and the ten largest hold 1.5% to 2%. The naive CD8 population came from CD45RO-negative cells selected for CCR7, without terminally differentiated effector memory CD45RA+ cells. The trim removed 0 bases at V and 2 bases at J, leaving 6 bases unmatched. Germline V CDR1 and CDR2: MNHEY, SVGAGI. The CDR3 sequence is 16 residues long.

Sequencing input: naive CD8+ T cells from PBMCs. The TCR comes from a man aged 18 to 30 in good health. Some clones in this sample may be carry-over from other donors' samples. The V and J genes are TRBV6-5 and TRBJ2-7; 8 bases line up with TRBD1. The chain's CDR3 is CASSYSIMGQAYEQYF. CDR3 sequence (DNA): TGTGCCAGCAGTTACTCGATAATGGGACAGGCCTACGAGCAGTACTTC.